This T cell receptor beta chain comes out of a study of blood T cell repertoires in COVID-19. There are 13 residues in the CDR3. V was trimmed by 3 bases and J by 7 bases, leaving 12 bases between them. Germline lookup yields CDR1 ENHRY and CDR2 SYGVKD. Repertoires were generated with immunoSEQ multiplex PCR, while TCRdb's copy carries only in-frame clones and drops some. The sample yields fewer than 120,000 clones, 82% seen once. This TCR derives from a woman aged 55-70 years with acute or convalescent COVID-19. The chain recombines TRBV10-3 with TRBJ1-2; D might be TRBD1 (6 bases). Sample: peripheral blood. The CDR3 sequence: CAISDSTGFGYTF. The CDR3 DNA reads TGTGCCATCAGTGACAGTACAGGGTTTGGCTACACCTTC.